This T cell receptor beta chain is from a study of blood T cell repertoires in COVID-19. Overall study: Donors in the United States, Italy and Spain gave samples during acute or convalescent COVID-19. In each case, the material was cDNA or gDNA derived from T cells, B-cell-depleted T cells, or PBMCs.

The V and J ends lost 4 bases and 4 bases respectively, with 13 bases between them. The CDR3 consists of 13 residues. CDR1 GTSNPN and CDR2 SVGIG come from the germline V gene (reference sequence). Authors' processing steps: Amplification of reference gene primers was used by the study to estimate nucleated cell counts. Libraries were prepared by immunoSEQ multiplex PCR; TCRdb keeps only in-frame clonotypes and omits some of them. That table supplies the V and J calls and clone size; D and trimming were determined from the DNA. The sample shows hundreds of thousands of clones, 75% to 85% of them seen only once. Enrolled during active infection, Seattle patients were then followed longitudinally.

The specimen sequenced was peripheral blood. The sequence was obtained from a woman aged 30 to 39 with COVID-19, enrolled during active disease. The rearrangement joins TRBV30 to TRBJ1-1; D is unclear. The CDR3 DNA sequence: TGTGCCTGGAACCGGGGTAGTGGCACTGAAGCTTTCTTT. As protein: CAWNRGSGTEAFF.